This T cell receptor beta chain was identified in a study of blood T cells in healthy people across ages. This clonotype has a handful of counts. Its specificity is not known. Then a second PCR, running roughly 7 to 11 cycles, was carried out with a sample-barcoded 5' primer and a J-beta primer mix. MiXCR was run by TCRdb on the 5' RACE reads, yielding one entry per CDR3 protein. The sample lists around 1,500,000 distinct CDR3 sequences, about 28% occurring once. Broader study findings: It was not possible, with unsorted PBMCs, to conclusively compare naive and antigen-experienced cells.

Trimming pared 0 bases from V and 4 bases from J, leaving 16 bases between. The CDR3 loop spans 16 amino acids. Germline-derived CDR1 and CDR2 are SGHRS and YFSETQ. The chain carries TRBV5-1 and TRBJ2-5, with D perhaps TRBD2 (6 bases). The sample was blood. The source of this sequence is a woman younger than 45 in good health. In DNA form, the CDR3 reads TGCGCCAGCAGCTTGGCCTGGGCGGGAAGGGGAGAGACCCAGTACTTC. Protein sequence: CASSLAWAGRGETQYF.